The T cell receptor beta chain under discussion was sequenced for a study of early stage breast cancer tumors. The table came from immunoSEQ multiplex PCR; TCRdb's copy has only in-frame clones and leaves some out. Here the sample spans tens of thousands of clones, roughly two thirds being singletons. The sequence came from a person aged 50-59 years with breast cancer. Sequenced input: blood.

The CDR3 DNA is TGTGCCAGCAGCATAGAGTATGGGAATGAGCAGTTCTTC. Its translation: CASSIEYGNEQFF. The gene calls are TRBV7-3 and TRBJ2-1; D is ambiguous. Trimming pared 5 bases from V and 7 bases from J, leaving 12 bases between. Germline V lookup: CDR1 SGHTA, CDR2 FQGTGA. The CDR3 is made up of 13 amino acids.